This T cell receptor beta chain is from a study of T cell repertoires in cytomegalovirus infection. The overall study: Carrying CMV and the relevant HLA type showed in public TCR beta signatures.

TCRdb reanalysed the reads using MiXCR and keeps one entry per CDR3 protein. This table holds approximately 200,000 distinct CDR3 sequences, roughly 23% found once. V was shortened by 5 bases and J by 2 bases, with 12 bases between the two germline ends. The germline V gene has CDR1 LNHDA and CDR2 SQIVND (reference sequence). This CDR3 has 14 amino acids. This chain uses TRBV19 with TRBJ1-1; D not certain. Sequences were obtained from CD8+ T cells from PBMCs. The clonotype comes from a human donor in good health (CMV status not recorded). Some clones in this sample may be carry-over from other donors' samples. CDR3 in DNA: TGTGCCAGTAGTCTGGACGTAGCCAACACTGAAGCTTTCTTT. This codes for CASSLDVANTEAFF.